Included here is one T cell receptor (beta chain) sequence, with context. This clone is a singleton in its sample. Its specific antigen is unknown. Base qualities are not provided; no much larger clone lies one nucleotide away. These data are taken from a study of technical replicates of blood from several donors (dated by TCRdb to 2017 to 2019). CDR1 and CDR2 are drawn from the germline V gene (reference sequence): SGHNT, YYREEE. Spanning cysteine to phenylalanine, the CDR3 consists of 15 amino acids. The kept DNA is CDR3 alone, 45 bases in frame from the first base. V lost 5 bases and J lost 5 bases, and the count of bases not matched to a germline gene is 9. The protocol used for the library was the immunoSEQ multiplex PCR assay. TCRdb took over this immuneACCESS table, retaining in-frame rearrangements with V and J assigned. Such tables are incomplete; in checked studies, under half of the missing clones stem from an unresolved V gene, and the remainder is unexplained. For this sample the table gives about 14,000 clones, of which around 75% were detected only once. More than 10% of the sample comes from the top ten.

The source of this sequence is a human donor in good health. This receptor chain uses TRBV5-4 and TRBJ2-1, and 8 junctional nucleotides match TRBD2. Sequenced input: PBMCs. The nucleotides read TGTGCCAGCAGACCCAGCGGGAGAGGCAACAATGAGCAGTTCTTC. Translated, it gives CASRPSGRGNNEQFF.